The 18 T cell receptor beta chains below come from one sample, sequenced in a study of blood T cell repertoires in COVID-19 (dated by TCRdb to the early 2020s). Receptor amplification or capture employed the immunoSEQ multiplex PCR assay. The table was pulled from immuneACCESS by TCRdb, which kept in-frame rearrangements only. Such tables lose some clones; where checked, under half of the loss comes from unresolved V genes, and the rest has no known cause. Present in this sample are under 25,000 clones, roughly 85% of which were seen just once. The ten largest account for about 8.6% of the sample. The specimen sequenced was peripheral blood. These receptor sequences come from a human donor with active COVID-19. The donor label of this sample is uncertain.

The V gene is TRBV2, the J gene TRBJ2-7; D call uncertain. The V end lost 7 bases, the J end lost 1 base, and 5 bases lay between the germline ends. Germline V gene lookup returns CDR1 SNHLY and CDR2 FYNNEI. This CDR3 region has 11 residues. CDR3 sequence: CASIYSYEQYF. The CDR3 DNA sequence: TGTGCCAGCATCTATTCCTACGAGCAGTACTTC.

The V and J genes are TRBV2 and TRBJ1-5, with D perhaps TRBD1 (6 bases). This CDR3 is 15 amino acids long. Germline CDR1 reads SNHLY; CDR2 reads FYNNEI. The germline V and J ends were trimmed by 7 bases and 1 base, with 14 bases remaining between them. The CDR3 sequence is CASNSGTLSNQPQHF. The CDR3 DNA sequence: TGTGCCAGCAATTCCGGGACACTAAGCAATCAGCCCCAGCATTTT.

This chain connects TRBV7-8 to TRBJ2-3; tentatively, D is TRBD1 (6 bases). Germline assignment: CDR1 SGHVS and CDR2 FQNEAQ. There are 15 residues in the CDR3. Trimming stripped 5 bases from V and 1 base from J, with 13 bases between. For the CDR3, the DNA is TGTGCCAGCAGCCAAGAAAACAGGGGCACAGATACGCAGTATTTT. Translated: CASSQENRGTDTQYF.

The chain uses TRBV5-1 and TRBJ1-1; D is perhaps TRBD1 (6 bases). Germline CDR1 is SGHRS and CDR2 is YFSETQ. CDR3 length: 14 residues. V lost 1 base to trimming and J lost 1 base, with 8 bases between them. CDR3 amino acids: CASSLSGANTEAFF. The CDR3 coding sequence is TGCGCCAGCAGCTTGTCAGGGGCGAACACTGAAGCTTTCTTT. The variable domain in full, completed from reference TRBV5-1 and TRBJ1-1, reads KAGVTQTPRYLIKTRGQQVTLSCSPISGHRSVSWYQQTPGQGLQFLFEYFSETQRNKGNFPGRFSGRQFSNSRSEMNVSTLELGDSALYLCASSLSGANTEAFFGQGTRLTVV.

This chain joins TRBV6-5 and TRBJ2-3, with a possible D match to TRBD1 (6 bases). The germline V gene encodes CDR1 MNHEY and CDR2 SVGAGI. V gave up 0 bases and J gave up 2 bases, with 12 bases separating them. This CDR3 spans 16 amino acids. CDR3 residues: CASSYSNRAATDTQYF. CDR3 DNA: TGTGCCAGCAGTTACTCGAACAGGGCGGCCACAGATACGCAGTATTTT.

CDR3 sequence: CASSGGTGLLIRETQYF. Written as DNA, the CDR3 is TGCGCCAGCAGCGGCGGGACAGGGTTATTAATTAGGGAGACCCAGTACTTC. The chain is built from TRBV5-1 and TRBJ2-5; 9 bases fit TRBD1. Germline trimming cut 4 bases from V and 5 bases from J; bases unmatched to any gene: 15. The CDR3 consists of 17 residues. In germline, CDR1 is SGHRS, CDR2 YFSETQ. Together with reference TRBV5-1 and TRBJ2-5, the CDR3 gives the full variable domain: KAGVTQTPRYLIKTRGQQVTLSCSPISGHRSVSWYQQTPGQGLQFLFEYFSETQRNKGNFPGRFSGRQFSNSRSEMNVSTLELGDSALYLCASSGGTGLLIRETQYFGPGTRLLVL.

V and J are TRBV30 and TRBJ2-1; 7 bases match TRBD2. V was clipped by 0 bases and J by 5 bases; unmatched bases: 7. CDR3 length equals 15 residues. Germline CDR1 reads GTSNPN; CDR2 reads SVGIG (reference sequence). CDR3 DNA: TGTGCCTGGAGTGTTGGGGAGGGCCAGAACAATGAGCAGTTCTTC. This codes for CAWSVGEGQNNEQFF.

The chain carries TRBV12-3 or TRBV12-4 and TRBJ2-3; no reliable D call. V was cut by 3 bases and J by 6 bases, with 4 bases left in between. The CDR3 sequence is 11 residues long. CDR3 sequence: CASSLSDTQYF. The CDR3 DNA follows: TGTGCCAGCAGTTTGTCGGATACGCAGTATTTT.

The chain recombines TRBV28 with TRBJ2-4; 7 positions match TRBD1. The CDR3 has 14 amino acids. Trimming removed 3 bases from V and 7 bases from J; junction bases left unmatched: 6. The germline CDR1 and CDR2 sequences are MDHEN and SYDVKM. CDR3 sequence: CASSLTGRGNIQYF. CDR3 DNA: TGTGCCAGCAGTTTGACAGGGAGAGGTAACATTCAGTACTTC.

The V gene is TRBV11-2, the J gene TRBJ2-1, with 7 nucleotides matching TRBD1. Germline lookup yields CDR1 SGHAT and CDR2 FQNNGV. The CDR3 contains 13 residues. J lost 12 bases, V lost 4 bases, and 9 bases had no gene match. CDR3 residues: CASSSTGTAGQFF. The CDR3 region has the DNA TGTGCCAGCAGCTCGACAGGGACGGCGGGGCAGTTCTTC.

The J gene is TRBJ2-5, the V gene TRBV5-1, with no clear D. The CDR3 is made up of 15 amino acids. Germline V gene sequence: CDR1 SGHRS, CDR2 YFSETQ. The V and J ends lost 3 bases and 0 bases respectively, with 12 bases between them. The CDR3 loop reads CASSSGFPYQETQYF. CDR3 bases: TGCGCCAGCAGCTCCGGGTTCCCGTACCAAGAGACCCAGTACTTC. The entire variable domain, with the rest obtained from reference TRBV5-1 and TRBJ2-5, is as follows: KAGVTQTPRYLIKTRGQQVTLSCSPISGHRSVSWYQQTPGQGLQFLFEYFSETQRNKGNFPGRFSGRQFSNSRSEMNVSTLELGDSALYLCASSSGFPYQETQYFGPGTRLLVL.

The V gene is TRBV6-5, the J gene TRBJ2-7; 8 nucleotides agree with TRBD1. V shed 7 bases and J 2 bases; nucleotides not matched to a gene: 7. The CDR3 contains 14 residues. Germline V gives CDR1 MNHEY, CDR2 SVGAGI. The CDR3 coding sequence is TGTGCCAGCATTGGGACAGGACTCGCCTACGAGCAGTACTTC. Translating it yields CASIGTGLAYEQYF.

V is TRBV18 and J is TRBJ2-3; D possibly corresponds to TRBD2 (6 bases). The CDR3 is 20 residues long. V lost 3 bases and J 5 bases, leaving 30 bases between the germline ends. Germline V CDR1 and CDR2: KGHSH, LQKENI. The CDR3 DNA reads as TGTGCCAGCTCACCCCTGTCACCGGGGGAAACATTTCGAATCGGAGATACGCAGTATTTT. Translating it yields CASSPLSPGETFRIGDTQYF.

J is TRBJ1-4 and V is TRBV21-1. TRBV21-1 is assigned pseudogene status. CDR3 length: 17 residues. CDR3 in amino acids: CASSGPGYRRANEKLFF. The CDR3 region has the DNA TGTGCCAGCAGCGGTCCGGGATACCGAAGGGCTAATGAAAAACTGTTTTTT.

The J gene is TRBJ1-4, the V gene TRBV5-4; 8 bases line up with TRBD1. Germline assignment: CDR1 SGHNT and CDR2 YYREEE (reference sequence). V was clipped by 4 bases and J by 8 bases; unmatched bases: 10. This CDR3 has 15 residues. The CDR3 sequence: CASSIRQGAQEKLFF. CDR3 nucleotides: TGTGCCAGCAGCATACGGCAGGGGGCGCAGGAAAAACTGTTTTTT.

This chain links TRBV14 with TRBJ2-3; unclear D gene. Trimming shortened V by 1 base and J by 3 bases, and 14 bases separated the two germline ends. Germline V gives CDR1 SGHDN, CDR2 FVKESK. The CDR3 runs to 16 residues. CDR3 sequence (DNA): TGTGCCAGCAGCCAAGGATTTGCAGGTTTGACAGATACGCAGTATTTT. As protein: CASSQGFAGLTDTQYF.

This clone was seen a few times. The chain couples TRBV4-2 to TRBJ2-7; D may be TRBD2 (6 bases). CDR3 length equals 13 residues. The germline CDR1 and CDR2 sequences are LGHNA and YNFKEQ. V dropped 1 base and J dropped 6 bases, with 10 bases sitting between them. CDR3 amino acids: CASSQGGEVEQYF. The CDR3 nucleotides read TGTGCCAGCAGCCAAGGGGGGGAAGTCGAGCAGTACTTC.

This sequence joins TRBV7-6 and TRBJ1-1; a weak D match, TRBD1 (6 bases). This CDR3 comprises 15 residues. V lost 0 bases to trimming and J lost 2 bases, with 10 bases between them. Germline CDR1 is SGHVS and CDR2 is FNYEAQ. The CDR3 here is CASSLADRFNTEAFF. In DNA form, the CDR3 reads TGTGCCAGCAGCTTAGCGGACAGATTTAACACTGAAGCTTTCTTT.